A single sample is the source of the 3 T cell receptor beta chains below, sequenced in a study of T cells in Graves' hyperthyroidism and ophthalmopathy. What was amplified from RNA transcripts were TCR beta CDR3 regions. When the TCR CDR3 underwent first-round RT-PCR, the HTBI primer set was used. TCRdb re-analysed the multiplex PCR reads in MiXCR, keeping a single row per CDR3 protein. The repertoire consists of about 600,000 distinct CDR3 sequences, with more than 15% occurring once and the leading ten covering roughly 3.5%. Input material: blood. These receptors came from a woman aged 40-49 years with Graves' ophthalmopathy.

This clonotype was detected ten times or more. The V gene is TRBV20-1, the J gene TRBJ2-2; D is unclear. Germline CDR1 reads DFQATT; CDR2 reads SNEGSKA (reference sequence). Trimming took 2 bases from V and 0 from J, leaving 7 bases between them. The length of the CDR3 is 14 residues. The CDR3 coding sequence is TGCAGTGCTAGATATCCCGCGAACACCGGGGAGCTGTTTTTT. Translated, it gives CSARYPANTGELFF.

This clonotype was counted between two and nine times. The chain combines TRBV11-2 with TRBJ2-2; 8 bases are shared with TRBD1. The ends lost 6 bases at V and 5 bases at J; junction bases unmatched: 11. The germline CDR1 and CDR2 sequences are SGHAT and FQNNGV. The CDR3 contains 16 residues. The DNA for the CDR3 is TGTGCCAGCAGGGCTTGGACAGGGATTAGAACCGGGGAGCTGTTTTTT. Its protein is CASRAWTGIRTGELFF.

Many counts were recorded for this clonotype. This chain connects TRBV11-3 to TRBJ2-7; tentatively, D is TRBD1 (6 bases). Germline V lookup: CDR1 SGHNT, CDR2 YENEEA. The CDR3 is made up of 13 amino acids. With 5 bases removed from V and 6 bases from J, the gap between germline ends came to 14 bases. CDR3 coding DNA: TGTGCCAGCAGCATCAACAGGGTTGGCGAGCAGTACTTC. As protein: CASSINRVGEQYF.